This T cell receptor (beta chain) was captured in a study of persistence of HIV-infected CD4 T cells. In the study overall: Donors had been on suppressive ART for a median of around 8 years. Study conclusions and caveats: The rare CMV-responding cells with HIV-1 proviruses were not separately TCR-sequenced.

Overlapping HIV-1 Gag 15-mer peptides at approximately 0.91 ug per peptide per mL were used. CD40L-negative CD69-negative CD45RO-high memory CD4+ T cells were sorted as populations depleted of antigen-responding cells. Sequencing used immunoSEQ version 4 in survey mode. The repertoire was sequenced with immunoSEQ multiplex PCR; TCRdb's copy has only in-frame clones and lacks some. This table holds tens of thousands of clones, around 78% found once. This CDR3 comprises 16 residues. CDR1 and CDR2 (germline): SQVTM, ANQGSEA. V lost 4 bases to trimming and J lost 4 bases; unmatched junction nucleotides: 10. Turning to this clone: The target antigen is unknown.

This chain connects TRBV29-1 to TRBJ1-2, with 12 bases lining up with TRBD1. This clonotype was sampled from an adult man with HIV who was CMV-seropositive. This specimen consisted of CD4+ T cells sorted from PBMCs after roughly 19-hour stimulation, obtained from a patient who received antiretroviral therapy. This CDR3 reads CSVGQGPGQGAYGYTF. The CDR3 DNA sequence: TGCAGCGTTGGGCAAGGGCCGGGACAGGGGGCCTATGGCTACACCTTC.